This T cell receptor beta chain was identified in a study of OX40 agonist ivuxolimab in advanced cancers. Study summary: Recorded diagnoses for dose-escalation patients were hepatocellular carcinoma, melanoma, renal cell or head and neck cancer. Patients achieving partial responses numbered three: one hepatocellular carcinoma case and two cutaneous melanoma cases. Study conclusions and caveats: Expanded clones were, on average, more numerous among CD8+ T cells than CD4+.

Profiling relied on immunoSEQ multiplex PCR, and the TCRdb table lists in-frame clones only, not all of them. The table shows 25,000 to 30,000 clones, with approximately 88% occurring only once. This CDR3 spans 15 amino acids. CDR1 is SEHNR, CDR2 FQNEAQ, per germline (reference sequence). V lost 5 bases to trimming and J lost 0 bases, with 13 bases between them. In this sample, this clone turned up a few times. Its matching antigen is unknown. This clonotype was obtained from an adult with an advanced solid tumor such as melanoma, head and neck, liver or kidney cancer. The chain has TRBV7-9 and TRBJ1-2; no reliable D call. The sequenced sample was CD4+ or CD8+ T cells sorted from blood, obtained in a trial of the OX40 agonist ivuxolimab. The DNA for the CDR3 is TGTGCCAGCAGCCCCACATACGAACCTAACTATGGCTACACCTTC. This translates into CASSPTYEPNYGYTF.